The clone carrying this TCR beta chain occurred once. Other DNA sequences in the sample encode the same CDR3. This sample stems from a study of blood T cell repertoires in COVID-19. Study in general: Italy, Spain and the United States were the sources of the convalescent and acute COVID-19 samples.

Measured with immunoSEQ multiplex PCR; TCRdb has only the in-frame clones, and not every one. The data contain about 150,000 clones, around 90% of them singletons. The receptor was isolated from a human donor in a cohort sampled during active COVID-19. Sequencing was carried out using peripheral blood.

Written as DNA, the CDR3 is TGCAGTGCTAGTGGTGGCGGGGGGCCGACAGATACGCAGTATTTT. This codes for CSASGGGGPTDTQYF. V is TRBV20-1 and J is TRBJ2-3, with 8 bases matching TRBD2. Germline V gene sequence: CDR1 DFQATT, CDR2 SNEGSKA (reference sequence). With V trimmed by 3 bases and J by 3 bases, 8 bases remained unmatched. The CDR3 loop spans 15 amino acids.